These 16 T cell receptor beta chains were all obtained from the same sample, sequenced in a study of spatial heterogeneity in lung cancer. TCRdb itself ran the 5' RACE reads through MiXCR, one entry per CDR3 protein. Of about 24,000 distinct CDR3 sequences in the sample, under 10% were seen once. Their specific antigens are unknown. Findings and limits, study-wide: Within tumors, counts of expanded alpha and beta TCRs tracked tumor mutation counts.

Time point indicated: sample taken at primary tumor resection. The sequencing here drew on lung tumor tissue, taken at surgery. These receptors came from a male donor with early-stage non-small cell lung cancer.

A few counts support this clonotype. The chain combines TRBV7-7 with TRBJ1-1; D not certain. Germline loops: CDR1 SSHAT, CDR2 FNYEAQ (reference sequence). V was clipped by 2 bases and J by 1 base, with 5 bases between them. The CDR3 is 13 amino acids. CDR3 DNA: TGTGCCAGCAGCTTAAGCAGGAACACTGAAGCTTTCTTT. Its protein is CASSLSRNTEAFF.

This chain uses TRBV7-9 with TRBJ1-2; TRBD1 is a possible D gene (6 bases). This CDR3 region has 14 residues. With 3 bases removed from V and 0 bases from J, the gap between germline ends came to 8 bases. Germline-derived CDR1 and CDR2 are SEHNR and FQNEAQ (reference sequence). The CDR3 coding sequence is TGTGCCAGCAGCTTTACAGGGCCTAACTATGGCTACACCTTC. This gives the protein CASSFTGPNYGYTF.

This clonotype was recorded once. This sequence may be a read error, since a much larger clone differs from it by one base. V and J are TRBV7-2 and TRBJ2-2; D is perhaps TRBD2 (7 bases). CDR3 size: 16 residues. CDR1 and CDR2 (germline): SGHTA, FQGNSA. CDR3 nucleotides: TGTGCCAGCAGCCCTTGGGGGGGCCCGGACACCGAGGAGCTGTTTTTT. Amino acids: CASSPWGGPDTEELFF.

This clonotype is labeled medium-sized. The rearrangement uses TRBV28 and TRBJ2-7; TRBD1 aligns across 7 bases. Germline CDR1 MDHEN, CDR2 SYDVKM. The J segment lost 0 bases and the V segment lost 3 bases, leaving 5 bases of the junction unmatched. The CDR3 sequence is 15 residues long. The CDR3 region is CASSFGTAYSYEQYF. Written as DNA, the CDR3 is TGTGCCAGCAGTTTTGGGACAGCCTACTCCTACGAGCAGTACTTC.

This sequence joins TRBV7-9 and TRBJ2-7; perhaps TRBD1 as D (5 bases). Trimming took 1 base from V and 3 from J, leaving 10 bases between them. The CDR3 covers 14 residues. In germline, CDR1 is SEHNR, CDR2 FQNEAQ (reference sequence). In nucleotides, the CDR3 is TGTGCCAGCAGCTTAGGGGCAGGGCTCTACGAGCAGTACTTC. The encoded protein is CASSLGAGLYEQYF.

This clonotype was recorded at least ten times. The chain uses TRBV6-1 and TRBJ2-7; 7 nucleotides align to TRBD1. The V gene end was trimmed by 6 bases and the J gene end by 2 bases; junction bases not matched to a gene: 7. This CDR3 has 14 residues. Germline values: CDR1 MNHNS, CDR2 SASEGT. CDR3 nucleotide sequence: TGTGCCAGCAGACCGCGGACAGGTCCCTACGAGCAGTACTTC. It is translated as CASRPRTGPYEQYF.

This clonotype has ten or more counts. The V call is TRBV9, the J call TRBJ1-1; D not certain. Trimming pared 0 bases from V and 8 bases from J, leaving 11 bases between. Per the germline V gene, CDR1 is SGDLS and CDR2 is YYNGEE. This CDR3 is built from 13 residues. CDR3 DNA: TGTGCCAGCAGCGTAGTCCCCGACGGGGAAGCTTTCTTT. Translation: CASSVVPDGEAFF.

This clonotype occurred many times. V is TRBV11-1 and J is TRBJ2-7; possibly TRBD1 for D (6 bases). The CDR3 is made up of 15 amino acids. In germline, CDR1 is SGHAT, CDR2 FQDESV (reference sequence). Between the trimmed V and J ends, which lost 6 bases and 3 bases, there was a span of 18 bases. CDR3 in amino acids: CASSPDSYSYYEQYF. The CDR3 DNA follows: TGTGCCAGCAGTCCGGACAGTTACTCCTACTACGAGCAGTACTTC.

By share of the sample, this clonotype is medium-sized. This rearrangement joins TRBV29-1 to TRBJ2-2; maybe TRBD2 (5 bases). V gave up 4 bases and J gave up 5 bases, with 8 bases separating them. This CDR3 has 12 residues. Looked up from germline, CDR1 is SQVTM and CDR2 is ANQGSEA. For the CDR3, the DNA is TGCAGCGTTGTAACGGGAACCGGGGAGCTGTTTTTT. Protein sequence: CSVVTGTGELFF.

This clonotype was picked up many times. The CDR3 sequence: CSVRAGGGSVTQYF. The CDR3 DNA reads TGCAGCGTGAGAGCGGGAGGGGGGTCTGTGACCCAGTACTTC. The chain combines TRBV29-1 with TRBJ2-5; 10 bases map to TRBD2. J gave up 7 bases and V 6 bases, and 11 bases lay outside the gene matches. In germline, CDR1 is SQVTM, CDR2 ANQGSEA. The CDR3 contains 14 residues.

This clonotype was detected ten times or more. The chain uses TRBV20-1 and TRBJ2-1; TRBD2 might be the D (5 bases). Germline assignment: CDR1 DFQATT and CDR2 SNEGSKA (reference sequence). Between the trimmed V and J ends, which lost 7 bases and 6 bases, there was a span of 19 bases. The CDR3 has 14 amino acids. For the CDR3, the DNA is TGCAGTGAGGGCCTAGCCCAAGTGGGCAATGAGCAGTTCTTC. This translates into CSEGLAQVGNEQFF.

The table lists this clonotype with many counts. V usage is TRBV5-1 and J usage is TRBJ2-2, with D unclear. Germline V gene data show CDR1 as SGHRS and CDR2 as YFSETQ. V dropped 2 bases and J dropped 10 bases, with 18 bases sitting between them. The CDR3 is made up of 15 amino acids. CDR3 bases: TGCGCCAGCAGCTTCCTATCGGCGGAGTTATTGGAGCTGTTTTTT. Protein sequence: CASSFLSAELLELFF.

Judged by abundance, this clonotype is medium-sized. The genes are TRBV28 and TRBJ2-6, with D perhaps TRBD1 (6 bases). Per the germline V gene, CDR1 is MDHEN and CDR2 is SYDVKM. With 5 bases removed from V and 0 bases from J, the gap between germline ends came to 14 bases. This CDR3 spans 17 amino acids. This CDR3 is CASSRRQAPSGANVLTF. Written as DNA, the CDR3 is TGTGCCAGCAGTCGGAGACAGGCCCCCTCTGGGGCCAACGTCCTGACTTTC.

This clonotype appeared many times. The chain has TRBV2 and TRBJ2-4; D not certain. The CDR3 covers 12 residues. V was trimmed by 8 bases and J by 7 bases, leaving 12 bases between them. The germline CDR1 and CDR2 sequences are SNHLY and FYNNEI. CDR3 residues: CASRVPRNIQYF. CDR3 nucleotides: TGTGCCAGCCGGGTCCCTCGCAACATTCAGTACTTC.

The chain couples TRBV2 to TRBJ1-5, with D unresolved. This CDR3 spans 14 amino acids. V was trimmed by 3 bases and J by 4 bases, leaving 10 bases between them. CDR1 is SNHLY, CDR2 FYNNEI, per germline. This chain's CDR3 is CASSDRRANQPQHF. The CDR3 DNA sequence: TGTGCCAGCAGTGATCGGAGGGCAAATCAGCCCCAGCATTTT.

CDR3 loop: CASSLTYAANTEAFF. DNA for the CDR3: TGTGCCAGCAGCCTAACCTACGCAGCTAACACTGAAGCTTTCTTT. The gene calls are TRBV7-2 and TRBJ1-1; D gene uncertain. CDR1 is SGHTA, CDR2 FQGNSA, per germline. Trimming took off 5 bases at V and 2 bases at J, with 15 bases between the two ends. The CDR3 sequence is 15 residues long.